The following is a T cell receptor (beta chain) sequence with its context. Its target is unknown. Clones were sequenced by immunoSEQ multiplex PCR, and TCRdb holds only the in-frame ones, with some missing. The sample has more than 90,000 clones; around 84% are singletons. This CDR3 is 12 amino acids long. Germline values: CDR1 SGHVS, CDR2 FQNEAQ. V was trimmed by 5 bases and J by 3 bases, leaving 5 bases between them. This entry comes from a study of T cell responses to AZD1222 COVID-19 vaccine. Whole-study findings and limits: Spike as a whole was targeted by vaccine-associated CD4 TCRs, dominant at 160-218 and 743-854. The donors showed a predominance of white British ancestry and of females, with possible underestimation of clonal diversity. Among spike-specific TCRs, nearly half reportedly target unmutated variant regions.

This clonotype was sampled from an adult who received the AZD1222 COVID-19 vaccine. The chain uses TRBV7-8 and TRBJ2-1; the D gene is possibly TRBD2 (5 bases). The sample was peripheral blood, taken 28 days after the second AZD1222 dose. The CDR3 DNA reads TGTGCCAGCAGCCGGGACTACAATGAGCAGTTCTTC. It codes for CASSRDYNEQFF.